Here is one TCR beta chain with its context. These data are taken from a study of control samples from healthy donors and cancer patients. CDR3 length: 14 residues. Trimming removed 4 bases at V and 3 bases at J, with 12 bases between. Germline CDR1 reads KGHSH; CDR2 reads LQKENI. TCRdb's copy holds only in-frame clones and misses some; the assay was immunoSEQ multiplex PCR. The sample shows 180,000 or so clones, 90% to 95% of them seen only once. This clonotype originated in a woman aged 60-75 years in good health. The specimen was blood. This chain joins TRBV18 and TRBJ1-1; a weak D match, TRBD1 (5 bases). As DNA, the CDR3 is TGTGCCAGCTCACAGCGACGGGGGGACACTGAAGCTTTCTTT. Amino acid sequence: CASSQRRGDTEAFF.